This T cell receptor (beta chain) comes out of a study of cytomegalovirus exposure and HLA in healthy donors. Per the germline V gene, CDR1 is SGHRS and CDR2 is YFSETQ. The CDR3 is made up of 16 amino acids. A multiplex PCR was run with 60 Vbeta primers and 13 Jbeta primers. As originally analysed: A later analysis tallied approximately 78 million unique TCR beta chains, about 9.9 million of them shared. Method: immunoSEQ multiplex PCR; TCRdb's copy keeps in-frame clones and lacks some. That table is the source of V, J and clone size, and D and trimming were worked out from the DNA. The table includes over 150,000 clones, around 74% detected once. Notes on the study in general: Associated with HLA alleles at 0.05 false discovery rate in a later analysis were 16,951 TCR beta sequences. Associated with cytomegalovirus, according to the listing, were 170 or so TCR beta chains.

This clone came up once. Its antigen is undetermined. The germline gene is not matched at one end of the junction; a read error may be the cause. It was healthy bone marrow donors who served as donors. The chain employs TRBV5-1 and TRBJ2-3; 9 bases line up with TRBD2. Source material: PBMCs. The sequence was obtained from a male donor in good health and CMV-seronegative. As DNA, the CDR3 is TGCACCAGCAGCTTGGGGGGGACTAGCAAGGAAGATACGCAGTATTTT. This codes for CTSSLGGTSKEDTQYF.